This T cell receptor beta chain comes out of a study of blood T cell repertoires in COVID-19. This clone was observed a single time. TCRdb's copy holds only in-frame clones and misses some; the assay was immunoSEQ multiplex PCR. Of 270,000 or so clones in the sample, approximately 89% were seen once. The receptor was isolated from a woman aged 18-30 years who had recovered from COVID-19. The sequencing sample was made of PBMCs or T cells enriched from blood (not recorded which).

CDR3 region: CASSAPGSSYEQYF. CDR3 DNA sequence: TGTGCCAGCAGCGCCCCAGGCAGCTCCTACGAGCAGTACTTC. The chain joins TRBV11-1 to TRBJ2-7; D gene unclear. V was pared by 5 bases and J by 0 bases, with 11 bases between. CDR1 and CDR2 from the germline V gene are SGHAT and FQDESV (reference sequence). CDR3 length: 14 amino acids.